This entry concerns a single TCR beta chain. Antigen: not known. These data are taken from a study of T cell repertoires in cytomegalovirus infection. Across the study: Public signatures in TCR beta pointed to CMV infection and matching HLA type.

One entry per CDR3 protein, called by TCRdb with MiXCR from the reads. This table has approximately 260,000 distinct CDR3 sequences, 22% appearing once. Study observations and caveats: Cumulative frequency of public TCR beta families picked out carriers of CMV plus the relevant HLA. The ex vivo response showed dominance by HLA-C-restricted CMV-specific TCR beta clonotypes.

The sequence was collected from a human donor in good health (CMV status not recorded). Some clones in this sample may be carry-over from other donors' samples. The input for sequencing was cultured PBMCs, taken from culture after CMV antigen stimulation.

CDR3 in DNA: TGTGCCAGCAGTCCGGGACTAGCGCTGCAAGAGACCCAGTACTTC. Protein sequence: CASSPGLALQETQYF. J is TRBJ2-5 and V is TRBV2; TRBD2 aligns across 10 bases. Germline-derived CDR1 and CDR2 are SNHLY and FYNNEI. With 5 bases clipped from V and 2 bases from J, the junction kept 5 bases outside the gene matches. The CDR3 is 15 residues long.